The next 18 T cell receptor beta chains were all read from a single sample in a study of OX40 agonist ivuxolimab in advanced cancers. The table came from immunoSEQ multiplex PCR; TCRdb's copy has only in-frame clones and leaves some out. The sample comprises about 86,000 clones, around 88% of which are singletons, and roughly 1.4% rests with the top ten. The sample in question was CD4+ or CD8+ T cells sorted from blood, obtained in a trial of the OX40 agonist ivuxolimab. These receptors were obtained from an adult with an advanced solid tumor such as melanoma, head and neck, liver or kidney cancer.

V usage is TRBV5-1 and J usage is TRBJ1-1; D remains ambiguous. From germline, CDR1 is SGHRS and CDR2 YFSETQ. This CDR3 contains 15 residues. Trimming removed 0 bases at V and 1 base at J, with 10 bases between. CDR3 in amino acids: CASSLVIEGNTEAFF. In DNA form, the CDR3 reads TGCGCCAGCAGCTTGGTGATAGAAGGGAACACTGAAGCTTTCTTT.

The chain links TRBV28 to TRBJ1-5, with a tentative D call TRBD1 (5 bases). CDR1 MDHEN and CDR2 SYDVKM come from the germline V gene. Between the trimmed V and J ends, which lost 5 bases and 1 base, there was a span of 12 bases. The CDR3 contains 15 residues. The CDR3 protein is CASSAVGGSNQPQHF. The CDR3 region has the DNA TGTGCCAGCAGTGCGGTCGGGGGGAGCAATCAGCCCCAGCATTTT.

CDR3 nucleotides: TGTGCCAGCAGCTTGGAACGGGTACCCTACGAGCAGTACTTC. Translated: CASSLERVPYEQYF. The chain combines TRBV5-5 with TRBJ2-7; D is unresolved. The V gene lost 0 bases and the J gene lost 2 bases, with 9 bases spanning the gap. Germline V gene lookup returns CDR1 SGHKS and CDR2 YYEKEE (reference sequence). The CDR3 length is 14 residues.

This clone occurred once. The CDR3 coding sequence is TGTGCCACCAGCAGAGATCGGGGCAGCTTTTATGGCTACACCTTC. As protein: CATSRDRGSFYGYTF. The V gene is TRBV15, the J gene TRBJ1-2, with a tentative D call TRBD1 (5 bases). This CDR3 spans 15 amino acids. V was pared by 0 bases and J by 5 bases, with 13 bases between. CDR1 and CDR2 from the germline V gene are LNHNV and YYDKDF (reference sequence).

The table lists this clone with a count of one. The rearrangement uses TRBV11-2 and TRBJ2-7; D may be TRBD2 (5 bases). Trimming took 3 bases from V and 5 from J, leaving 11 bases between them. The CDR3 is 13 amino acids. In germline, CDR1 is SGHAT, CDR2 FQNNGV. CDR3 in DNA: TGTGCCAGCAGCTTCGGAGTACTAGACGAGCAGTACTTC. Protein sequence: CASSFGVLDEQYF.

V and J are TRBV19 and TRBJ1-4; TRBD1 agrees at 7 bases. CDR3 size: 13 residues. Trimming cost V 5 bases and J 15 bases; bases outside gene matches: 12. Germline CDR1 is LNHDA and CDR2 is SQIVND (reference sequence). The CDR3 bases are TGTGCCAGTAGTCCGAACAGGGGACCCTGGTTGTTTTTT. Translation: CASSPNRGPWLFF. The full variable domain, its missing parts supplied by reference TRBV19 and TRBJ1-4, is DGGITQSPKYLFRKEGQNVTLSCEQNLNHDAMYWYRQDPGQGLRLIYYSQIVNDFQKGDIAEGYSVSREKKESFPLTVTSAQKNPTAFYLCASSPNRGPWLFFGSGTQLSVL.

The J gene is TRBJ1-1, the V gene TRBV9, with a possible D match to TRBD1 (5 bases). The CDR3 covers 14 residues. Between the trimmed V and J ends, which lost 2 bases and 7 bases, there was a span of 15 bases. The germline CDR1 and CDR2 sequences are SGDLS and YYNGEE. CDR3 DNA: TGTGCCAGCAGCGTCGGCAGTGAAGGGGATGAAGCTTTCTTT. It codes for CASSVGSEGDEAFF.

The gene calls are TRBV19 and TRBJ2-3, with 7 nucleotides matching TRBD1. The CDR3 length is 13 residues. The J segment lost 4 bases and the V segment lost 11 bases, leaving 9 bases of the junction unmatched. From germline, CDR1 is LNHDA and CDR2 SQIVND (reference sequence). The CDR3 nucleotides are TGTGCCGCAGGGGGAAGGGCGTCAGATACGCAGTATTTT. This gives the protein CAAGGRASDTQYF.

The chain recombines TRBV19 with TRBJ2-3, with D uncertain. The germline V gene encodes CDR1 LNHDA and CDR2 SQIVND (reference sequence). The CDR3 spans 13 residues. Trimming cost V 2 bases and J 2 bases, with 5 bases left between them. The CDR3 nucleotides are TGTGCCAGTAGTATATCGATCACAGATACGCAGTATTTT. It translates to CASSISITDTQYF.

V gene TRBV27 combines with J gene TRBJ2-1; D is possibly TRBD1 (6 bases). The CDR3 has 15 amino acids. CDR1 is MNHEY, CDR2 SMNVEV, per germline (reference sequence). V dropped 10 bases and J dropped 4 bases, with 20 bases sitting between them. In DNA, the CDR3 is TGTGCCACCTCGAGGGGGTTCCTTGGGTACAATGAGCAGTTCTTC. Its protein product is CATSRGFLGYNEQFF.

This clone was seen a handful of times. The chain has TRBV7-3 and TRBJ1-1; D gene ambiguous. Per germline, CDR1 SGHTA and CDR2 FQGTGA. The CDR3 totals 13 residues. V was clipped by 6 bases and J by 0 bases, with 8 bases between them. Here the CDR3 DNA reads TGTGCCAGCAGTCTCCGACTGAACACTGAAGCTTTCTTT. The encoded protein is CASSLRLNTEAFF.

CDR3 protein: CASSLDFNEKLFF. The DNA for the CDR3 is TGTGCCAGCAGTTTAGATTTTAATGAAAAACTGTTTTTT. The genes are TRBV28 and TRBJ1-4; no firm D call. V lost 2 bases, J lost 4 bases, and 5 bases lay in between. Germline V gene lookup returns CDR1 MDHEN and CDR2 SYDVKM. The CDR3 loop spans 13 amino acids.

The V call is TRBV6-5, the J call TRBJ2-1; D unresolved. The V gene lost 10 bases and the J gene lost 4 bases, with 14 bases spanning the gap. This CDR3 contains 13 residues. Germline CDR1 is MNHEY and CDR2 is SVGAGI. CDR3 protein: CATLRSEYNEQFF. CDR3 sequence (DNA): TGTGCCACCCTGAGGAGCGAATACAATGAGCAGTTCTTC.

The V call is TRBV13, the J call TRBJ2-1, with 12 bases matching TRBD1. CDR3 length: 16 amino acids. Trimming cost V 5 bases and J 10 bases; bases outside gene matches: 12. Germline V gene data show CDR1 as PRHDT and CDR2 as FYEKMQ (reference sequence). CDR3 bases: TGTGCCAGCAGCCGATACTCGGGACAGGGGGCGGGCGAGCAGTTCTTC. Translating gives CASSRYSGQGAGEQFF.

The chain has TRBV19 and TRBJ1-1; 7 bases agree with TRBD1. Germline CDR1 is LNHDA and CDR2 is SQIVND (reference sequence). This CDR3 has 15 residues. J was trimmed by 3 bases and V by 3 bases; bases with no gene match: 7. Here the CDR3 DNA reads TGTGCCAGTAGTATGGGTGACAGGGAGTACACTGAAGCTTTCTTT. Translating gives CASSMGDREYTEAFF.

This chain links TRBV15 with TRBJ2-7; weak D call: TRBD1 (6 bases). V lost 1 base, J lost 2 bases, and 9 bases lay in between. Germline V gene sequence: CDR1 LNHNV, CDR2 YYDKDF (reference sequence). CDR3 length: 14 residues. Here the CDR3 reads CATSRVTGPYEQYF. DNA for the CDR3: TGTGCCACCAGCAGAGTGACAGGCCCCTACGAGCAGTACTTC.

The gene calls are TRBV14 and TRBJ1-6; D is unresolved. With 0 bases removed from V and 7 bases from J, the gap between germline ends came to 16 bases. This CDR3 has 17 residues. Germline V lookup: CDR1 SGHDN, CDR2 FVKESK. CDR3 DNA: TGTGCCAGCAGCCAAGAATTTCAAGGGATAGGCAATTCACCCCTCCACTTT. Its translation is CASSQEFQGIGNSPLHF.

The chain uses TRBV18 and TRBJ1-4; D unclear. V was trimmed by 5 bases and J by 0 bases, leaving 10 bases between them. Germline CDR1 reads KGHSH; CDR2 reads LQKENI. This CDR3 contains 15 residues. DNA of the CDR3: TGTGCCAGCTCATATCGGGGAGCAACTAATGAAAAACTGTTTTTT. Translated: CASSYRGATNEKLFF.